The 20 T cell receptor beta chains in this list originate from one sample, sequenced in a study of CD8 T cells in Susac syndrome (dated by TCRdb to between 2018 and 2021). The library was produced with the immunoSEQ multiplex PCR assay. RNA was extracted using the RNeasy kit, and roughly 0.45 to 1 microgram was reverse transcribed with random hexamers. TCRdb's own reprocessing of the public reads used fastp at Q25 and MiXCR and kept productive beta chains. Every entry covers one CDR3 protein and lists the most common genes and DNA from its rows. The sample table holds about 190,000 distinct CDR3 sequences, of which roughly 94% were seen once. Clones ranked in the top ten supply around 0.16% of the sample. Sequencing was performed on CD8+ T cells from PBMCs. The receptors here all came from a human donor with Susac syndrome.

V and J are TRBV3-1 and TRBJ1-5, with D possibly being TRBD1 (5 bases). Germline lookup yields CDR1 LGHDT and CDR2 YNNKEL (reference sequence). V was cut by 1 base and J by 2 bases, with 15 bases left in between. The CDR3 contains 17 residues. CDR3 sequence reads: CASSQGYQGLGNQPQHF. CDR3 DNA: TGTGCCAGCAGCCAAGGTTACCAGGGTCTCGGCAATCAGCCCCAGCATTTT.

V usage is TRBV13 and J usage is TRBJ2-1; D is possibly TRBD1 or TRBD2 (7 bases each). V lost 6 bases, J lost 7 bases, and 13 bases lay in between. The CDR3 length is 13 residues. The germline V gene encodes CDR1 PRHDT and CDR2 FYEKMQ (reference sequence). In nucleotides, the CDR3 is TGTGCCAGCAGGATCCAGGGGGGGAATGAGCAGTTCTTC. Translation: CASRIQGGNEQFF.

V and J are TRBV25-1 and TRBJ1-1, with TRBD1 matching 7 bases. CDR1 is MGHDK, CDR2 SYGVNS, per germline. The V gene end was trimmed by 6 bases and the J gene end by 4 bases; junction bases not matched to a gene: 20. The CDR3 extends over 18 amino acids. The CDR3, as DNA: TGTGCCAGCAGACCCTTACTAGATTACAGGGGTAAGGGCACTGAAGCTTTCTTT. Translating gives CASRPLLDYRGKGTEAFF.

The chain uses TRBV27 and TRBJ2-7; 8 nucleotides agree with TRBD1. The CDR3 has 15 amino acids. J gave up 2 bases and V 4 bases, and 7 bases lay outside the gene matches. Germline loops: CDR1 MNHEY, CDR2 SMNVEV (reference sequence). The CDR3 DNA sequence: TGTGCCAGCAGTTCGGACAGGGACGCTACCTACGAGCAGTACTTC. Translation gives CASSSDRDATYEQYF.

The J gene is TRBJ1-2, the V gene TRBV29-1; no clear D. The CDR3 length is 8 residues. V lost 3 bases and J 8 bases, leaving 1 base between the germline ends. Germline V CDR1 and CDR2: SQVTM, ANQGSEA. CDR3 in amino acids: CSVDGYTF. CDR3 sequence (DNA): TGCAGCGTTGACGGCTACACCTTC.

The chain has TRBV15 and TRBJ1-5, with a tentative D call TRBD1 (5 bases). The ends were cut back, 0 bases at V and 0 bases at J, with 9 bases in the middle. The CDR3 has 16 residues. From germline, CDR1 is LNHNV and CDR2 YYDKDF (reference sequence). The CDR3 region is CATSREQGYSNQPQHF. DNA for the CDR3: TGTGCCACCAGCAGAGAGCAGGGTTATAGCAATCAGCCCCAGCATTTT.

J is TRBJ1-1 and V is TRBV20-1, with a tentative D call TRBD1 (6 bases). The V gene lost 3 bases and the J gene lost 6 bases, with 11 bases spanning the gap. The germline V gene encodes CDR1 DFQATT and CDR2 SNEGSKA (reference sequence). CDR3 length: 12 amino acids. The CDR3 DNA reads TGCAGTGCTAGTTGGGGGGCGGCTGAAGCTTTCTTT. This encodes CSASWGAAEAFF.

This clonotype was detected only once. At one end, the junction sequence differs from germline, possibly due to a read error. J is TRBJ2-5 and V is TRBV7-7; possibly TRBD1 for D (5 bases). CDR1 and CDR2 from the germline V gene are SSHAT and FNYEAQ (reference sequence). The length of the CDR3 is 16 residues. DNA of the CDR3: TGTGCTAGCAGCTTAAGCCCAGGGCCGATCCAAGAGACCCAGTACTTC. Protein: CASSLSPGPIQETQYF.

The chain has TRBV5-6 and TRBJ1-2, with 7 bases lining up with TRBD1. The CDR3 covers 12 residues. V dropped 4 bases and J dropped 7; count of bases not matched to a gene: 4. The germline gives CDR1 SGHDT, CDR2 YYEEEE. The CDR3 loop reads CASSPDRVGYTF. In DNA form, the CDR3 reads TGTGCCAGCAGCCCCGACAGGGTTGGCTACACCTTC.

The chain recombines TRBV2 with TRBJ2-1; 12 bases align to TRBD2. Germline assignment: CDR1 SNHLY and CDR2 FYNNEI. CDR3 length: 15 residues. V trimming: 1 base; J trimming: 7 bases; junction bases outside the gene matches: 2. CDR3 nucleotide sequence: TGTGCCAGCAGTGAAGAGACTAGCGGGAGAAATGAGCAGTTCTTC. Translating gives CASSEETSGRNEQFF.

The gene calls are TRBV13 and TRBJ2-3; 7 bases are shared with TRBD1. With V trimmed by 4 bases and J by 6 bases, 4 bases remained unmatched. The CDR3 has 13 residues. Germline CDR1 reads PRHDT; CDR2 reads FYEKMQ (reference sequence). The CDR3 nucleotides read TGTGCCAGCAGCTCCTGGACAGGTGATACGCAGTATTTT. This translates into CASSSWTGDTQYF. The entire variable domain, with the rest obtained from reference TRBV13 and TRBJ2-3, is as follows: AAGVIQSPRHLIKEKRETATLKCYPIPRHDTVYWYQQGPGQDPQFLISFYEKMQSDKGSIPDRFSAQQFSDYHSELNMSSLELGDSALYFCASSSWTGDTQYFGPGTRLTVL.

The chain carries TRBV18 and TRBJ1-1, with 9 bases lining up with TRBD1. The CDR3 extends over 15 amino acids. Germline CDR1 and CDR2: KGHSH and LQKENI. V shed 4 bases, J shed 6 bases, and the junction held 9 bases outside the gene matches. CDR3 residues: CASSQRTGAYSEAFF. Here the CDR3 DNA reads TGTGCCAGCTCACAAAGGACAGGGGCTTACTCTGAAGCTTTCTTT.

The count of this clonotype is one. J is TRBJ2-3 and V is TRBV28; D is uncertain. The CDR3 sequence is 13 residues long. Trimming removed 4 bases from V and 7 bases from J, with 12 bases in between. Per germline, CDR1 MDHEN and CDR2 SYDVKM. The CDR3 protein is CASSSPPEYTQYF. The CDR3 DNA is TGTGCCAGCAGTTCCCCCCCCGAGTATACGCAGTATTTT.

Only one count was recorded for this clonotype. V usage is TRBV29-1 and J usage is TRBJ1-2; D is unclear. Between the trimmed V and J ends, which lost 7 bases and 4 bases, there was a span of 10 bases. The CDR3 has 11 amino acids. CDR1 and CDR2 from the germline V gene are SQVTM and ANQGSEA. Written as DNA, the CDR3 is TGCAGCGCTGACACTACCTATGGCTACACCTTC. Amino acids: CSADTTYGYTF.

This clonotype was picked up one time. J is TRBJ2-3 and V is TRBV9; TRBD2 agrees at 9 bases. Germline CDR1 and CDR2: SGDLS and YYNGEE. The CDR3 extends over 16 amino acids. V was pared by 0 bases and J by 3 bases, with 5 bases of the junction left unmatched. CDR3 DNA: TGTGCCAGCAGCGTAGAGCGGGGGGCGCAGACAGATACGCAGTATTTT. Encoded protein: CASSVERGAQTDTQYF.

The J gene is TRBJ1-3, the V gene TRBV2, with TRBD1 matching over 10 bases. CDR1 and CDR2 (germline): SNHLY, FYNNEI. The J segment lost 8 bases and the V segment lost 5 bases, leaving 6 bases of the junction unmatched. The CDR3 length is 14 residues. The CDR3 sequence: CASSPGQGLHTIYF. In nucleotides, the CDR3 is TGTGCCAGCAGTCCGGGACAGGGGCTTCACACCATATATTTT.

The chain links TRBV7-2 to TRBJ2-2; 11 positions match TRBD2. The CDR3 covers 15 residues. Per the germline V gene, CDR1 is SGHTA and CDR2 is FQGNSA. J was trimmed by 6 bases and V by 4 bases; bases with no gene match: 4. This CDR3 reads CASSYSGGAPGELFF. CDR3 DNA sequence: TGTGCCAGCAGCTATAGCGGGGGGGCCCCCGGGGAGCTGTTTTTT.

V usage is TRBV10-2 and J usage is TRBJ1-1; 7 bases agree with TRBD1. This CDR3 comprises 13 residues. The junction had 1 base not matched to a gene; V was cut back by 4 bases and J by 2 bases. Germline V lookup: CDR1 WSHSY, CDR2 SAAADI. The CDR3 bases are TGCGCCAGCAGTGGGGACAGTAACACTGAAGCTTTCTTT. It yields the protein CASSGDSNTEAFF.

The rearrangement uses TRBV7-9 and TRBJ1-1; 12 positions agree with TRBD1. The CDR3 is 16 residues long. V was clipped by 5 bases and J by 7 bases; unmatched bases: 11. Germline lookup yields CDR1 SEHNR and CDR2 FQNEAQ (reference sequence). CDR3 amino acids: CASSLGPGTGGNEAFF. The CDR3 DNA reads as TGTGCCAGCAGCCTCGGTCCCGGGACAGGGGGCAATGAAGCTTTCTTT. The full variable domain, rest sourced from reference TRBV7-9 and TRBJ1-1, is DTGVSQNPRHKITKRGQNVTFRCDPISEHNRLYWYRQTLGQGPEFLTYFQNEAQLEKSRLLSDRFSAERPKGSFSTLEIQRTEQGDSAMYLCASSLGPGTGGNEAFFGQGTRLTVV.

The V call is TRBV4-1, the J call TRBJ2-7; 8 bases line up with TRBD2. With V trimmed by 4 bases and J by 9 bases, 11 bases remained unmatched. Germline CDR1 and CDR2: MGHRA and YSYEKL. This CDR3 comprises 14 residues. This chain's CDR3 is CASSPDAGGLVQYF. Here the CDR3 DNA reads TGCGCCAGCAGCCCCGATGCGGGGGGATTAGTGCAGTACTTC.